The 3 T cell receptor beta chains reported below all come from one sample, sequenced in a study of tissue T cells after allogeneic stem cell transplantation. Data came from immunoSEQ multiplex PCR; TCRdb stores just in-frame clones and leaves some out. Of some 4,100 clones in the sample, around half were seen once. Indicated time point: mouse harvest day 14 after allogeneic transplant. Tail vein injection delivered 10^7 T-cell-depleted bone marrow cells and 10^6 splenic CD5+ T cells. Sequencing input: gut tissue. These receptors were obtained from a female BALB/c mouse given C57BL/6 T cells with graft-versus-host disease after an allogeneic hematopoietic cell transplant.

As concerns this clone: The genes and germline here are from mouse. CDR3 bases read: TGTGCCAGCAGCTTAGATGGGGGAGGTCAAAACACCTTGTAC. Its protein is CASSLDGGGQNTLY. The full CDR3 reads CASSLDGGGQNTLYF. J is TRBJ2-4 and V is TRBV3; D might be TRBD2 (6 bases). The read stops 1 residue short of the end of the CDR3; the missing end is completed from the germline J gene. Deletions cut 1 base from V and 1 base from J, with 9 bases between. CDR3 size: 15 residues. Germline V lookup: CDR1 SNHLY, CDR2 FYNGKV (reference sequence). The variable domain in full, completed from reference TRBV3 and TRBJ2-4, reads GPKVLQIPSHQIIDMGQMVTLNCDPVSNHLYFYWYKQILGQQMEFLVNFYNGKVMEKSKLFKDQFSVERPDGSYFTLKIQPTALEDSAVYFCASSLDGGGQNTLYFGAGTRLSVL.

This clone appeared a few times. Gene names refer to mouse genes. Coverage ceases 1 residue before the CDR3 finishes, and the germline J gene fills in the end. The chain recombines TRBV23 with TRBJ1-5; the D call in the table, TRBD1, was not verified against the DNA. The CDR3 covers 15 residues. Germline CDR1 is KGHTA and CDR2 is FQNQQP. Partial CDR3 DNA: TGCTCCAGCAGGCCGGGACAGTATAACAACCAGGCTCCGCTT. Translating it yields CSSRPGQYNNQAPL. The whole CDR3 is CSSRPGQYNNQAPLF.

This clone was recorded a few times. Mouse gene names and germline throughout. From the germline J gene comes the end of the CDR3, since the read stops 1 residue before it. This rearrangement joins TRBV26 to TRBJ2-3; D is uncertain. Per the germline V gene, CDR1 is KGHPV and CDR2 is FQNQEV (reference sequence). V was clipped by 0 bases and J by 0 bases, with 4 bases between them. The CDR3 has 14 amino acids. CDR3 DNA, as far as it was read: TGTGCCAGCAGTCTGTCAGCTAGTGCAGAAACGCTGTAT. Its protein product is CASSLSASAETLY. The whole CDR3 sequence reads CASSLSASAETLYF.